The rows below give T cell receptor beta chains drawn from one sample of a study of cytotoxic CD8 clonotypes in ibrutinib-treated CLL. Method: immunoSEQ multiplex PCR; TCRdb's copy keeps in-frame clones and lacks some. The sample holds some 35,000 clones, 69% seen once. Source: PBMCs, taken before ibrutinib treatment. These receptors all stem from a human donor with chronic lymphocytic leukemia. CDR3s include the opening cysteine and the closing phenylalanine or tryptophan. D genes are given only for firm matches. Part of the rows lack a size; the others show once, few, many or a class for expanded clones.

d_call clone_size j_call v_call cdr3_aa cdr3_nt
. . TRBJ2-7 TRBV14 CASSQDGYEQYF TGTGCCAGCAGCCAAGATGGGTATGAGCAGTACTTC
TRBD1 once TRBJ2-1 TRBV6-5 CASSSGQLSTMKQFF TGTGCCAGCAGTTCGGGACAGCTATCTACAATGAAGCAGTTCTTC
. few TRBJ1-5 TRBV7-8 CASSLVPGELDSNQPQHF TGTGCCAGCAGCTTAGTGCCAGGGGAGCTTGATAGCAATCAGCCCCAGCATTTT
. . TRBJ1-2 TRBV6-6 CASSYSDIWAF TGTGCCAGCAGTTACTCGGACATTTGGGCCTTC
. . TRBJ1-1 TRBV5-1 CASSPSYGWGTEAFF TGCGCCAGCAGCCCTTCGTATGGGTGGGGCACTGAAGCTTTCTTT
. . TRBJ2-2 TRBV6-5 CASSRAQVNTGELFF TGTGCCAGCAGTCGGGCCCAGGTGAACACCGGGGAGCTGTTTTTT
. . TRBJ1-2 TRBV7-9 CASSLDPNYGYTF TGTGCCAGCAGCTTAGACCCGAACTATGGCTACACCTTC
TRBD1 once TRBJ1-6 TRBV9 CASSVGGTANSPLHF TGTGCCAGCAGCGTAGGAGGGACAGCCAATTCACCCCTCCACTTT
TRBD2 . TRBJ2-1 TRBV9 CASSVPSGLAGGPQFF TGTGCCAGCAGCGTACCCTCCGGACTAGCGGGAGGCCCGCAGTTCTTC
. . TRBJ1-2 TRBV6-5 CASSYQMKGGYTF TGTGCCAGCAGTTATCAGATGAAGGGTGGCTACACCTTC
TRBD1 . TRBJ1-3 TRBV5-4 CASTTGQTNSGNTIYF TGTGCCAGCACCACGGGACAGACGAACTCTGGAAACACCATATATTTT
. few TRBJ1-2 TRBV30 CAWSVSGSRGYTF TGTGCCTGGAGTGTCTCAGGGAGTAGGGGCTACACCTTC
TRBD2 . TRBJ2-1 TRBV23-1 CASNKKGPSGREHNEQFF TGCGCCAGCAACAAGAAGGGGCCTAGCGGGAGGGAACACAATGAGCAGTTCTTC
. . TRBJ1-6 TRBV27 CASSYGTANSPLHF TGTGCCAGCAGTTACGGGACCGCTAATTCACCCCTCCACTTT
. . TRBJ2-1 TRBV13 CASTEYNEQFF TGTGCCAGCACCGAGTACAATGAGCAGTTCTTC
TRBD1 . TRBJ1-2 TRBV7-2 CASSVTGGGGGYTF TGTGCCAGCAGCGTGACAGGGGGCGGTGGTGGCTACACCTTC
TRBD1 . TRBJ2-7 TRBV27 CASSRGFGAYEQYF TGTGCCAGCAGCAGGGGGTTTGGCGCCTACGAGCAGTACTTC
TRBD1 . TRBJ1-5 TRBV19 CASSIEGRTGYNQPQHF TGTGCCAGTAGTATAGAAGGCCGGACAGGCTACAATCAGCCCCAGCATTTT
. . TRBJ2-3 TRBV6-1 CASSEVAPTDTQYF TGTGCCAGCAGTGAAGTGGCACCCACAGATACGCAGTATTTT
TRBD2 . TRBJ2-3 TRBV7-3 CASSTQLADTQYF TGTGCCAGCAGCACGCAACTAGCGGATACGCAGTATTTT
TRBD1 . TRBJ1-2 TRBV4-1 CASSQVYGGQGGHYGYTF TGCGCCAGCAGCCAAGTTTACGGTGGGCAAGGGGGCCACTATGGCTACACCTTC
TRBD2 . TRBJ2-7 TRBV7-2 CASSWGPGLGHEQYF TGTGCCAGCAGCTGGGGGCCGGGACTAGGGCACGAGCAGTACTTC
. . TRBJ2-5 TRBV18 CASSPPARGETQYF TGTGCCAGCTCACCACCGGCCAGAGGGGAGACCCAGTACTTC
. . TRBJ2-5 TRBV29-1 CSVSTMEKETQYF TGCAGCGTTAGTACTATGGAGAAAGAGACCCAGTACTTC
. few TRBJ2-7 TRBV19 CASSPPTGTGRYEQYF TGTGCCAGTAGTCCCCCGACAGGGACTGGACGCTACGAGCAGTACTTC
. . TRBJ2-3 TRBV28 CASSSPGGQRTDTQYF TGTGCCAGCAGTTCACCCGGCGGGCAGCGCACAGATACGCAGTATTTT
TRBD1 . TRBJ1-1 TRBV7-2 CASSPRQGMNTEAFF TGTGCCAGCAGCCCTCGACAGGGAATGAACACTGAAGCTTTCTTT
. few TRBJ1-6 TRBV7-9 CASSLAGSSPLHF TGTGCCAGCAGCTTAGCTGGATCTTCACCCCTCCACTTT
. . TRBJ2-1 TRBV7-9 CASSLAGGTAFLLYNEQFF TGTGCCAGCAGCTTAGCAGGGGGAACAGCCTTCTTACTTTACAATGAGCAGTTCTTC
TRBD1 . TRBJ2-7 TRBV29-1 CSVVVGGDEQYF TGCAGCGTTGTAGTAGGGGGCGACGAGCAGTACTTC
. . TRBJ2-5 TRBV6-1 CATVQGGKETQYF TGTGCCACCGTCCAGGGGGGCAAGGAGACCCAGTACTTC
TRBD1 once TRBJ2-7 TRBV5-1 CASSSQPGQGAYEQYF TGCGCCAGCAGCTCCCAACCGGGACAGGGGGCCTACGAGCAGTACTTC
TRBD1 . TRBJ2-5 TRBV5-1 CASSSGQGDETQYF TGCGCCAGCAGCTCGGGACAGGGGGACGAGACCCAGTACTTC
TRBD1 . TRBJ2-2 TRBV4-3 CASSPGTGTTGELFF TGCGCCAGCAGCCCAGGGACAGGGACCACCGGGGAGCTGTTTTTT
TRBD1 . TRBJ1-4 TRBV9 CASSLGTDATNEKLFF TGTGCCAGCAGCCTTGGGACAGATGCAACTAATGAAAAACTGTTTTTT
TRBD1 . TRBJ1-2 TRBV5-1 CASSSRQGASYGYTF TGCGCCAGCAGCTCGCGACAGGGGGCTAGCTATGGCTACACCTTC
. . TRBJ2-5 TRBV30 CAWSGLYQETQYF TGTGCCTGGAGTGGTCTGTACCAAGAGACCCAGTACTTC
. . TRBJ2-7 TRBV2 CASNVRDGYEQYF TGTGCCAGCAATGTCCGTGACGGCTACGAGCAGTACTTC
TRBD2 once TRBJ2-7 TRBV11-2 CASSLDLAGAYEQYF TGTGCCAGCAGCTTAGATCTAGCGGGAGCGTACGAGCAGTACTTC
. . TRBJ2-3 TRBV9 CASSVGSNTDTQYF TGTGCCAGCAGCGTAGGATCGAACACAGATACGCAGTATTTT
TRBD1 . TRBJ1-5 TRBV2 CASSGQGGNQPQHF TGTGCCAGCAGTGGACAGGGAGGGAATCAGCCCCAGCATTTT
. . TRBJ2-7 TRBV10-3 CAISPKAGSYEQYF TGTGCCATCAGCCCCAAGGCAGGTTCCTACGAGCAGTACTTC
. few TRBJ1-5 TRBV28 CASRGSAGPPQHF TGTGCCAGCAGAGGCTCGGCAGGACCTCCCCAGCATTTT
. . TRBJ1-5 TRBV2 CASGGVVGNQPQHF TGTGCCTCAGGCGGGGTCGTGGGGAATCAGCCCCAGCATTTT
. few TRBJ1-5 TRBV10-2 CASSDGHQPQHF TGCGCCAGCAGTGATGGTCATCAGCCCCAGCATTTT
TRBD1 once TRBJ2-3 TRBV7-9 CASSLRGTGKDTQYF TGTGCCAGCAGCTTACGCGGGACAGGGAAAGATACGCAGTATTTT
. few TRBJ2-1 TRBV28 CASSPKYRLAEEQFF TGTGCCAGCAGTCCAAAGTATAGGCTAGCAGAGGAGCAGTTCTTC
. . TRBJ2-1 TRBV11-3 CASSLVLERGNNEQFF TGTGCCAGCAGCCTAGTACTAGAACGGGGGAACAATGAGCAGTTCTTC
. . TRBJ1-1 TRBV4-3 CASSQEPGIISEAFF TGCGCCAGCAGCCAAGAGCCAGGGATAATTTCTGAAGCTTTCTTT